Sequencing of this T cell receptor beta chain was carried out in a study of T cell responses to AZD1222 COVID-19 vaccine (dated by TCRdb to about 2021). Broadly, across the study: A total of 233 trial participants underwent TCR sequencing, of whom roughly 210 had received two doses of AZD1222 and some 25 had received two doses of the MenACWY control vaccine. Trial participants were enrolled by age into subgroups of 18-55, 56-69 and 70-plus years, and 148, 28 and 57 TCR-sequenced participants, respectively, were included in these subgroups.

The germline V gene (reference sequence) gives CDR1 as SEHNR and CDR2 as FQNEAQ. The CDR3 starts with the cysteine, ends with the phenylalanine, and has 19 residues. The read is trimmed to its CDR3 DNA, 57 bases read in frame from base 1. Trimming accounts for 0 bases at V and 9 bases at J, while the number of junction bases matched to no gene is 16. The CDR3 regions of human TCRbeta chains were analyzed by immunosequencing. As for how the authors treated the data: TCRs in the repertoires were matched against a reference library of SARS-CoV-2-specific TCRs that had been generated with the MIRA antigen-specificity platform. Breadth was defined as the fraction of unique TCRs that were SARS-CoV-2-associated. Depth was defined as the fraction of total T cells that were SARS-CoV-2-associated. Each spike-specific TCR was assigned to its reactive spike region and to a CD4 or CD8 class using the MIRA data. Log10-transformed breadth and depth values were compared by one-way ANOVA with Sidak's multiple comparisons tests. The immuneACCESS repertoire file appears here via TCRdb, limited to in-frame rearrangements. These files lack a portion of the clones; in checked studies, under half of the deficit traces to unresolved V genes, and the cause of the others is not known. That table is the source of V, J and clone size, and D and trimming were worked out from the DNA. The table for this sample lists tens of thousands of clones; roughly 84% of them were counted only once. The ten biggest clones cover over 15% of the sample.

What the time point label conveys for this sample: about 28 days (+/-7) after the second vaccine dose. AZD1222 recipients whose second dose came at about 4 weeks and those whose second dose came at about 12 weeks were combined into one group, since spike-specific TCR depth and breadth did not differ between the two schedules. The vaccinee samples were drawn from two UK trials, COV001 and COV002, one of which was a single-blind randomized controlled phase 2/3 trial testing AZD1222 (ChAdOx1 nCoV-19) in healthy adults. Trial participant PBMC samples were collected at day 0 and day 28 after the second dose for TCRbeta chain sequencing. The study at large found these results: Most participants were white British and females outnumbered males, and the authors suggested that clonal diversity may have been underestimated. Spike-specific TCR breadth and depth rose significantly after two AZD1222 doses compared with day 0 and with MenACWY recipients. Epitopes outside the regions mutated in the B.1.351 and B.1.1.7 variants were reportedly recognized by nearly half of the unique spike-specific TCRs. Because no samples from the day 14 peak response were available, repertoires could be characterized only after the peak T cell response. In the small 56-69-year group, the increase in depth fell short of significance, most likely because of low power. The vaccine-associated CD4 TCRs covered the entire spike protein, and the dominant responses fell in regions 160-218 and 743-854. Conclusions about previously exposed vaccinees were limited because only five to seven AZD1222 recipients were SARS-CoV-2 seropositive at baseline.

As regards this clone: Its antigen is currently not known. The input lacks base qualities; no much larger clone sits a single base away.

The V gene is TRBV7-9 and the J gene is TRBJ1-6; 8 junctional bases match TRBD1. The TCR originated in an adult who received the AZD1222 COVID-19 vaccine. The sample here was peripheral blood, taken 28 days after the second AZD1222 dose. The nucleotide sequence reads TGTGCCAGCAGCTTAGCCCCGCTATTGAAGACAGGGGTAGGTTCACCCCTCCACTTT. Translated, this is CASSLAPLLKTGVGSPLHF.